Here is one T cell receptor beta chain with its context. Its specificity is unknown. The entry originates in a study of OX40 agonist ivuxolimab in advanced cancers. Study-level background: In three patients, partial responses were observed, one with hepatocellular carcinoma and two with cutaneous melanoma. The study's findings and limits: Antigens targeted by the expanded peripheral T cells were not determined. At 0.1-3.0 mg/kg, partial responders had clonal expansion among the lowest observed. The CD4+ and CD8+ T cells in the blood had expanded clonally by week 6 at 0.1 to 3.0 mg/kg.

Assay: immunoSEQ multiplex PCR; the TCRdb copy retains only in-frame clones and omits some. Of 55,000 to 75,000 clones listed, 85% were seen once; the top ten hold less than 6.5%. Germline CDR1 and CDR2: MDHEN and SYDVKM. Between the trimmed V and J ends, which lost 3 bases and 0 bases, there was a span of 9 bases. The CDR3 extends over 15 amino acids. The rearrangement links TRBV28 to TRBJ1-3; tentative D call: TRBD1 (5 bases). The TCR sequence derives from an adult with an advanced solid tumor such as melanoma, head and neck, liver or kidney cancer. Sequenced material: CD4+ or CD8+ T cells sorted from blood, taken in a trial of the OX40 agonist ivuxolimab. The CDR3 DNA reads TGTGCCAGCAGTTTGAAGGGGCCCTCTGGAAACACCATATATTTT. This encodes CASSLKGPSGNTIYF.